This TCR beta chain was sequenced during a study of cytomegalovirus exposure and HLA in healthy donors. 13 Jbeta primers and 60 Vbeta primers were used for the PCR. TCRdb keeps only in-frame clones here, not all; method: immunoSEQ multiplex PCR. The profile shows approximately 220,000 clones, about 80% of them singletons. The CDR3 contains 18 residues. The V gene lost 2 bases and the J gene lost 7 bases, with 26 bases spanning the gap. Germline values: CDR1 LGHNT, CDR2 FRNRAP. To note about this clone: Its specificity is not known.

Whole-study results and caveats: The majority of TCR sequences were rare, yet some public TCRs appeared in many donors. It was likely that a cluster of highly shared sequence variants was a sequencing artifact.

This TCR came from a girl between 5 and 17 years old in good health and CMV-seronegative. The chain has TRBV12-5 and TRBJ1-1; TRBD1 might be the D (5 bases). The material sequenced was PBMCs. The CDR3 DNA is TGTGCTAGTGGTTTGTCGCAGGGATCTTTCGCCCCTACTAATGAAGCTTTCTTT. Protein sequence: CASGLSQGSFAPTNEAFF.